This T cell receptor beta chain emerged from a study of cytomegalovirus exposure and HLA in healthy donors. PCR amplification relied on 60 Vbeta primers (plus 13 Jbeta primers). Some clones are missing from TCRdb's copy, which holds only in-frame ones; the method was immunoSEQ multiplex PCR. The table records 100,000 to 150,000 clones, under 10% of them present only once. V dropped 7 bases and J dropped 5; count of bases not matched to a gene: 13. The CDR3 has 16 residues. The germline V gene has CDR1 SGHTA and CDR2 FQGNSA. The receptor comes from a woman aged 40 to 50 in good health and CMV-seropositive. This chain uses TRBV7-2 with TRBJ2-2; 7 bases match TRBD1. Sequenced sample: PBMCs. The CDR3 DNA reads TGTGCCAGCACTCCGGGACAGACAATGGGGACCGGGGAGCTGTTTTTT. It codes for CASTPGQTMGTGELFF.